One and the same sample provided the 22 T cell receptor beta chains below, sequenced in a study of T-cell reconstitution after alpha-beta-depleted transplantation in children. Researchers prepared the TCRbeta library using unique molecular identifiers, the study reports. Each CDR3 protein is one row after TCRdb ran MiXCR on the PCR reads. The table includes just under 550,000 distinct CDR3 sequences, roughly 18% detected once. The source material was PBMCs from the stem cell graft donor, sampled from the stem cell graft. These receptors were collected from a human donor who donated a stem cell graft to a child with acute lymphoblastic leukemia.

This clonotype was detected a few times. The CDR3 DNA reads as TGTGCCAGCAGCTTAGGTATCAGCCGATATCAAGAGACCCAGTACTTC. Amino acids: CASSLGISRYQETQYF. The gene calls are TRBV7-9 and TRBJ2-5, with D uncertain. CDR3 length equals 16 residues. Germline V gene lookup returns CDR1 SEHNR and CDR2 FQNEAQ (reference sequence). V was clipped by 1 base and J by 2 bases, with 14 bases between them.

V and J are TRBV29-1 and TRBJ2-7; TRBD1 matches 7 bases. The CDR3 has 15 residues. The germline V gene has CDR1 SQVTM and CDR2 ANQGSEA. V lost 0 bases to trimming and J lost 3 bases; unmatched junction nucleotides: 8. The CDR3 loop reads CSVEDRDSYYYEQYF. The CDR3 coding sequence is TGCAGCGTTGAAGATCGGGACAGCTACTACTACGAGCAGTACTTC.

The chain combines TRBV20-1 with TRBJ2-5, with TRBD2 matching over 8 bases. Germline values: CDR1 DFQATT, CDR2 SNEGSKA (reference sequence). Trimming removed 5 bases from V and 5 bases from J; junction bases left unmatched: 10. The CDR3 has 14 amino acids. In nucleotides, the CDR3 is TGCAGTGCTCCCGGGGGGGCGGTATCGGAGACCCAGTACTTC. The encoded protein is CSAPGGAVSETQYF.

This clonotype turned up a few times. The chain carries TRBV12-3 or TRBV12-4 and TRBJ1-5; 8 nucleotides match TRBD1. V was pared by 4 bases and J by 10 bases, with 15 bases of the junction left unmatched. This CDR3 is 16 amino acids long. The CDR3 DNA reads TGTGCCAGCAGTTCTCCTGAAGGGCGACAGGGGATTCCCCAGCATTTT. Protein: CASSSPEGRQGIPQHF.

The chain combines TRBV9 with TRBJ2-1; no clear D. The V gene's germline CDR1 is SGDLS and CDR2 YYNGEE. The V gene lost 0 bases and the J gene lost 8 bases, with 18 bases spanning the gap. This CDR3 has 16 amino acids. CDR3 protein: CASSVDRPGSIDEQFF. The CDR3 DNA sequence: TGTGCCAGCAGCGTAGATCGTCCAGGTTCGATCGATGAGCAGTTCTTC.

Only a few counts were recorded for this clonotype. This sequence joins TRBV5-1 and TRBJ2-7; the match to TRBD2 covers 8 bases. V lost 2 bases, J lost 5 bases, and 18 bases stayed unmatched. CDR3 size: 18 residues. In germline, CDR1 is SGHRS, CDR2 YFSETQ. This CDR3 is CASSFITSGPLMRNEQYF. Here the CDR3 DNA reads TGCGCCAGCAGCTTCATCACTAGCGGTCCCCTTATGAGGAACGAGCAGTACTTC.

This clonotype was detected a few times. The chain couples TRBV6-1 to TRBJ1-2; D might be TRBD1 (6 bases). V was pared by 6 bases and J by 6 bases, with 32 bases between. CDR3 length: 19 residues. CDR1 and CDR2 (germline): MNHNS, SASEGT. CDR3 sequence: CASREDSYTYLSTENGYTF. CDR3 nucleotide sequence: TGTGCCAGCAGAGAGGACAGCTACACTTACCTCTCGACGGAGAATGGCTACACCTTC.

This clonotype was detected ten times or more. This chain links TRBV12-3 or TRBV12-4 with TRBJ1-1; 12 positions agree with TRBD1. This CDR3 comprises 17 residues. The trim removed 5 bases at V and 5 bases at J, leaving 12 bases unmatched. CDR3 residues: CASSPLPGQGARTEAFF. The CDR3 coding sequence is TGTGCCAGCAGTCCGCTCCCGGGACAGGGGGCGCGGACTGAAGCTTTCTTT.

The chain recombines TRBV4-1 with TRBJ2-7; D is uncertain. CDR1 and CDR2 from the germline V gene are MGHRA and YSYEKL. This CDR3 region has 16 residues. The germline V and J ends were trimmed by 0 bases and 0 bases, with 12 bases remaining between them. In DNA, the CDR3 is TGCGCCAGCAGCCAAGATCAGATTTTGAGCTCCTACGAGCAGTACTTC. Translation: CASSQDQILSSYEQYF.

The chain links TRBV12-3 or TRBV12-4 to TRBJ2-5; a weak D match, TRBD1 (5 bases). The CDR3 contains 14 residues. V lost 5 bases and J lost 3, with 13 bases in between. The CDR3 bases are TGTGCCAGCAGTATACCAGGGCTGGAAGAGACCCAGTACTTC. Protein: CASSIPGLEETQYF.

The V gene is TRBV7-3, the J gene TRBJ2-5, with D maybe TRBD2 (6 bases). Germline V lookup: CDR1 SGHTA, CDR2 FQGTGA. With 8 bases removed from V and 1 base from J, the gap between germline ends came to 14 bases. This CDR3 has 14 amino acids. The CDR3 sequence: CASAGPGAQETQYF. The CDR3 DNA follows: TGTGCCAGCGCCGGGCCGGGAGCCCAAGAGACCCAGTACTTC.

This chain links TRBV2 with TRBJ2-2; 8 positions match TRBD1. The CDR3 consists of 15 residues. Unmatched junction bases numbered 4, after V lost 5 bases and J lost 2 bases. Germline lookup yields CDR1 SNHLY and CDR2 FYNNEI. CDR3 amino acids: CASSSRGRNTGELFF. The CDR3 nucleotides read TGTGCCAGCAGTAGCAGGGGGCGCAACACCGGGGAGCTGTTTTTT.

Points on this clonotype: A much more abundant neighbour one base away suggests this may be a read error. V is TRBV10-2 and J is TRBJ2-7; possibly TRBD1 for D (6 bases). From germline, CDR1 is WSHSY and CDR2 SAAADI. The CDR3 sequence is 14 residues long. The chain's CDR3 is CARSESRGHYEQYF. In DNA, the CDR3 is TGCGCCCGCAGTGAGTCCAGGGGCCACTACGAGCAGTACTTC.

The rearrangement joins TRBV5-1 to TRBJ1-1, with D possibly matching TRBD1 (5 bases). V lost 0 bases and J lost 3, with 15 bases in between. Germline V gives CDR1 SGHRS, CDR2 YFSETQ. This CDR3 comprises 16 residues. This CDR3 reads CASSLARQQLYTEAFF. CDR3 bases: TGCGCCAGCAGCTTGGCTAGACAGCAACTTTACACTGAAGCTTTCTTT.

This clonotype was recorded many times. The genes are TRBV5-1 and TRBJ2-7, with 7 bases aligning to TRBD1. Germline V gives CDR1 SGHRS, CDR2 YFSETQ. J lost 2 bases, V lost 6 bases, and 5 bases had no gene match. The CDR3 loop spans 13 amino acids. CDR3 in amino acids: CASKMTGTYEQYF. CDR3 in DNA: TGCGCCAGCAAAATGACAGGGACCTACGAGCAGTACTTC.

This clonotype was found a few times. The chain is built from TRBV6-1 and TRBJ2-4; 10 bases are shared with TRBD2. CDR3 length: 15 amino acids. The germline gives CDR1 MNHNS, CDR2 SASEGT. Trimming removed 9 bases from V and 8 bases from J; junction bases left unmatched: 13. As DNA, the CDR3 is TGTGCCAGATCAGAGTCGGCTAGCGGGAGTTACATTCAGTACTTC. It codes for CARSESASGSYIQYF.

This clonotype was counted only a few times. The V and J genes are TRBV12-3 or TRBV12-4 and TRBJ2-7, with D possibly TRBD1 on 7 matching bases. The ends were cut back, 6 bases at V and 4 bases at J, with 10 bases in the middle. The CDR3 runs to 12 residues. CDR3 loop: CASRAGQYEQYF. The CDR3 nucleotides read TGTGCCAGCAGGGCGGGACAGTACGAGCAGTACTTC.

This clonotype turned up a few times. CDR3 region: CASSLEVLARTDTQYF. CDR3 coding DNA: TGTGCCAGCAGCTTAGAAGTACTAGCGCGCACAGATACGCAGTATTTT. V usage is TRBV11-2 and J usage is TRBJ2-3, with TRBD2 matching over 7 bases. Trimming removed 0 bases from V and 1 base from J; junction bases left unmatched: 4. The germline gives CDR1 SGHAT, CDR2 FQNNGV. The CDR3 runs 16 residues.

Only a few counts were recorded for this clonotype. In DNA form, the CDR3 reads TGTGCCAGCAGCTTAAGGGCTAGTGGCGAGCAGTACTTC. Translating it yields CASSLRASGEQYF. The chain uses TRBV7-6 and TRBJ2-7, with D unclear. This CDR3 has 13 amino acids. V lost 2 bases and J 6 bases, leaving 11 bases between the germline ends. Per germline, CDR1 SGHVS and CDR2 FNYEAQ.

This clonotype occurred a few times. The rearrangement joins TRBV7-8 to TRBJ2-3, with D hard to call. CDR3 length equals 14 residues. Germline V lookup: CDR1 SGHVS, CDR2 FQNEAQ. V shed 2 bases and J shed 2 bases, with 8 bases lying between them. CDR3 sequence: CASSLLALTDTQYF. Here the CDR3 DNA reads TGTGCCAGCAGCTTATTGGCCCTCACAGATACGCAGTATTTT.

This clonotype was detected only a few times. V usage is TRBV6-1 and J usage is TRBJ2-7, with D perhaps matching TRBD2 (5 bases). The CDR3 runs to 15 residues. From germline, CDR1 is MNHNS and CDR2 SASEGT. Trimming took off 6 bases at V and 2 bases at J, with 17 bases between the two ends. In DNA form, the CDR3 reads TGTGCCAGCAGCCTTCAAGGAGGCCAAGCCTACGAGCAGTACTTC. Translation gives CASSLQGGQAYEQYF.

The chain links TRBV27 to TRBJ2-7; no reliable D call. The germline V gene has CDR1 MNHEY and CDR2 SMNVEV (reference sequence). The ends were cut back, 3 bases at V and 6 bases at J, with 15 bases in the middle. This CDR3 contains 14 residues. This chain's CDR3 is CASSFRDGLGEQYF. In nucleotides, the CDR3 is TGTGCCAGCAGTTTCCGCGACGGTCTGGGCGAGCAGTACTTC.